This T cell receptor (beta chain) was obtained from a study of T cell changes during pregnancy in multiple sclerosis. The protocol was immunoSEQ multiplex PCR, while the TCRdb copy is restricted to in-frame clones and leaves out a portion. The repertoire consists of about 100,000 clones, with 75% to 95% occurring once and the leading ten covering approximately 3.4%. CDR1 and CDR2 from the germline V gene are LNHDA and SQIVND (reference sequence). V was clipped by 4 bases and J by 0 bases; unmatched bases: 3. The CDR3 runs to 14 residues. This receptor was taken from a female donor with multiple sclerosis, enrolled in a pregnancy study. The sequences come from peripheral blood, collected in the second trimester of pregnancy. The chain employs TRBV19 and TRBJ2-7, with 7 bases fitting TRBD1. The CDR3 loop reads CASSRRDSSYEQYF. The CDR3 DNA is TGTGCCAGTAGTAGACGGGACAGCTCCTACGAGCAGTACTTC.